The TCR beta chain under discussion was sequenced for a study of cytomegalovirus exposure and HLA in healthy donors. Details on this clone: Its specificity is not known.

Germline CDR1 is SGHRS and CDR2 is YFSETQ. V was shortened by 0 bases and J by 4 bases, with 22 bases between the two germline ends. CDR3 length: 19 residues. Use of 60 Vbeta and 13 Jbeta primers characterized the PCR. Method: immunoSEQ multiplex PCR; TCRdb's copy keeps in-frame clones and lacks some. The profile shows about 190,000 clones, under 85% of them singletons. The study, taken as a whole, reports: An Asian-associated ancestry cluster reportedly showed fewer N-insertions than the roughly 670-donor mean in a later analysis.

The clonotype originates from a man aged 45 to 65 in good health and CMV-seronegative. The specimen was PBMCs. This chain links TRBV5-1 with TRBJ2-2; D is possibly TRBD1 (6 bases). CDR3 in amino acids: CASSLDSARWTALTGELFF. The CDR3, as DNA: TGCGCCAGCAGCTTGGATTCGGCGCGATGGACAGCCCTCACCGGGGAGCTGTTTTTT. Together with reference TRBV5-1 and TRBJ2-2, the CDR3 gives the full variable domain: KAGVTQTPRYLIKTRGQQVTLSCSPISGHRSVSWYQQTPGQGLQFLFEYFSETQRNKGNFPGRFSGRQFSNSRSEMNVSTLELGDSALYLCASSLDSARWTALTGELFFGEGSRLTVL.